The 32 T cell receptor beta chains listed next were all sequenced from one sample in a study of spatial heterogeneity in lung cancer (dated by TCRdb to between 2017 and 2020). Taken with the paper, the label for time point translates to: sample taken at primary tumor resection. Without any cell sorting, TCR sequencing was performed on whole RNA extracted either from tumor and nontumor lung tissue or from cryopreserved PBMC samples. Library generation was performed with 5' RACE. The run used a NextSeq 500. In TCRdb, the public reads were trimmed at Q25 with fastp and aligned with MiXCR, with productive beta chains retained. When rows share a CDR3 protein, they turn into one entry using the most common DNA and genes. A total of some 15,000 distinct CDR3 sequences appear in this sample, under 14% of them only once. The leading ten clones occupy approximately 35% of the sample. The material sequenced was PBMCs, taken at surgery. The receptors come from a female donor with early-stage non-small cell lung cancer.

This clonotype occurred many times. The CDR3 DNA reads TGTGCCAGCAGGGCAGGGGGACAGGGCCTCTTCTACGAGCAGTACTTC. This encodes CASRAGGQGLFYEQYF. V usage is TRBV6-5 and J usage is TRBJ2-7; the match to TRBD1 covers 9 bases. This CDR3 is built from 16 residues. V trimming: 6 bases; J trimming: 3 bases; junction bases outside the gene matches: 12. From germline, CDR1 is MNHEY and CDR2 SVGAGI.

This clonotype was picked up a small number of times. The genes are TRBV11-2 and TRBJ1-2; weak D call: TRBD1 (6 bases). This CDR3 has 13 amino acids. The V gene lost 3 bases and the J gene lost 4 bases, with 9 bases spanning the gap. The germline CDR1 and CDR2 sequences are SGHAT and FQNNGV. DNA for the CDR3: TGTGCCAGCAGCTTTCGACAGGTCTATGGCTACACCTTC. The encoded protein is CASSFRQVYGYTF.

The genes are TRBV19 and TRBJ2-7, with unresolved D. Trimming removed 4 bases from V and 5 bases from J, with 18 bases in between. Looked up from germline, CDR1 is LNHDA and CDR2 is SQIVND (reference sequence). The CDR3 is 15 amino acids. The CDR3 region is CASSTTAYRNDEQYF. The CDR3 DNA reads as TGTGCCAGTAGTACCACGGCCTACCGAAATGACGAGCAGTACTTC.

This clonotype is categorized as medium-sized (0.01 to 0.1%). CDR3 nucleotide sequence: TGTGCCAGCAGTTACTCGGGGCAGCGGCGCCGAGCTTTCTTT. The encoded protein is CASSYSGQRRRAFF. This chain connects TRBV6-2 or TRBV6-3 to TRBJ1-1; possible D gene TRBD1, 5 bases. Trimming shortened V by 0 bases and J by 10 bases, and 15 bases separated the two germline ends. The CDR3 has 14 amino acids. The germline CDR1 and CDR2 sequences are MNHEY and SVGEGT.

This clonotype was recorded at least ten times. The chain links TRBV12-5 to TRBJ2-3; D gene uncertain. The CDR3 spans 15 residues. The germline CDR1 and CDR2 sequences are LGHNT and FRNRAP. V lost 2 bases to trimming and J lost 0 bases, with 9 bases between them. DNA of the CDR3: TGTGCTAGTGGTTTGTCCGGCGGTAGCACAGATACGCAGTATTTT. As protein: CASGLSGGSTDTQYF.

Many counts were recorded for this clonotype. CDR3 protein: CSARDWTGGNEQFF. DNA for the CDR3: TGCAGTGCTAGAGACTGGACAGGGGGCAATGAGCAGTTCTTC. The chain links TRBV20-1 to TRBJ2-1, with 10 bases fitting TRBD1. The CDR3 contains 14 residues. V dropped 0 bases and J dropped 6; count of bases not matched to a gene: 2. In germline, CDR1 is DFQATT, CDR2 SNEGSKA (reference sequence).

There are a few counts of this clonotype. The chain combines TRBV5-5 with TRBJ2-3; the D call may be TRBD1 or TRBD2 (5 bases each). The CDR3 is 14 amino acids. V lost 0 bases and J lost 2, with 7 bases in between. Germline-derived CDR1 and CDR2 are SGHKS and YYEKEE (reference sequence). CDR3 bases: TGTGCCAGCAGCTTGGTGGGGACCACAGATACGCAGTATTTT. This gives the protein CASSLVGTTDTQYF.

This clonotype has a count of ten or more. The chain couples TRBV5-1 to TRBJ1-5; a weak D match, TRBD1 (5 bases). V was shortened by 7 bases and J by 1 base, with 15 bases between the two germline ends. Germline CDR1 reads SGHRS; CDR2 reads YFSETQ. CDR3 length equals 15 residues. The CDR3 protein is CASRAGLLSNQPQHF. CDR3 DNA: TGCGCCAGCCGTGCAGGGTTACTAAGCAATCAGCCCCAGCATTTT.

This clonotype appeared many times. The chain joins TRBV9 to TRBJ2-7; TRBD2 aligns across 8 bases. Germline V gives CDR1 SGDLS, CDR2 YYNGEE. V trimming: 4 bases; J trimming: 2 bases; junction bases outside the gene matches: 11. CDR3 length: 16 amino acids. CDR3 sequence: CASSKAGGPPTYEQYF. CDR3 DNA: TGTGCCAGCAGCAAGGCGGGGGGACCTCCTACCTACGAGCAGTACTTC.

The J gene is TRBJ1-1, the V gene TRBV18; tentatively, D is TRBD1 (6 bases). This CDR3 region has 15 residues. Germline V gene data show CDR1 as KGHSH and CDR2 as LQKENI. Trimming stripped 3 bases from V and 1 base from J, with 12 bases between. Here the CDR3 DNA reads TGTGCCAGCTCACCTAACAGGGATCGGAACACTGAAGCTTTCTTT. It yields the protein CASSPNRDRNTEAFF.

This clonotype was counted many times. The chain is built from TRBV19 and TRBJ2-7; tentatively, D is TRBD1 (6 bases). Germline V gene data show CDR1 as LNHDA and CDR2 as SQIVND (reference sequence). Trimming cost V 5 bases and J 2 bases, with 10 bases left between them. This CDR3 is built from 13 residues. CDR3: CASSPGQTYEQYF. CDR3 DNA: TGTGCCAGTAGTCCAGGACAGACCTACGAGCAGTACTTC.

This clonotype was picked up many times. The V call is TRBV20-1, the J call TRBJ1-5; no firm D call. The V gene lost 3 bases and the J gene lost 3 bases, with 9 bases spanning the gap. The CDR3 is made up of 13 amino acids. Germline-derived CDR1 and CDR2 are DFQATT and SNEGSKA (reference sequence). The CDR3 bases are TGCAGTGCTAGTTCGGTTTCCAATCAGCCCCAGCATTTT. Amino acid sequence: CSASSVSNQPQHF.

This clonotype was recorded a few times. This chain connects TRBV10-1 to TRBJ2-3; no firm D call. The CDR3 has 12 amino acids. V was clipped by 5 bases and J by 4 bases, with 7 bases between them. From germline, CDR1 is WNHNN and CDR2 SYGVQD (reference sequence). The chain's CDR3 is CASSPRPDTQYF. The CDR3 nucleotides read TGCGCCAGCAGTCCTAGACCAGATACGCAGTATTTT.

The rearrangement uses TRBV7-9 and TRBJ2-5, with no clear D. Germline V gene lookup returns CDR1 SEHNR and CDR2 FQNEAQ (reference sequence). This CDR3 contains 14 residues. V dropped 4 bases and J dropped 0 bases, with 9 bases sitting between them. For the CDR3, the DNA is TGTGCCAGCAGCTCGCAACAGTACCAAGAGACCCAGTACTTC. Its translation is CASSSQQYQETQYF.

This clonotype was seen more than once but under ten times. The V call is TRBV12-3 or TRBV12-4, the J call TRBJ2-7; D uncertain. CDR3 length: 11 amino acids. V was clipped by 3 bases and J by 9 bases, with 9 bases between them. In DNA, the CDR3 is TGTGCCAGCAGTTTTCAGGCCGTGCAGTACTTC. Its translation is CASSFQAVQYF.

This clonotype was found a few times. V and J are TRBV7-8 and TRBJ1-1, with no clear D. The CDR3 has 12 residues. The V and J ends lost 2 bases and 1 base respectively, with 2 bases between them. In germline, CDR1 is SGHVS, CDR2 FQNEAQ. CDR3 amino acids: CASSLTNTEAFF. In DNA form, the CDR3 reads TGTGCCAGCAGCTTAACGAACACTGAAGCTTTCTTT.

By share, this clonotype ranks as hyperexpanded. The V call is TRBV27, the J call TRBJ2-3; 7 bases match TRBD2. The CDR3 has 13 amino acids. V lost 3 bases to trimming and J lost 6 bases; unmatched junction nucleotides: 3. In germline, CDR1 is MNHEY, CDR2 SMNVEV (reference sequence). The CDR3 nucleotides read TGTGCCAGCAGTTTTTCCGGGGGGGATACGCAGTATTTT. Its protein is CASSFSGGDTQYF.

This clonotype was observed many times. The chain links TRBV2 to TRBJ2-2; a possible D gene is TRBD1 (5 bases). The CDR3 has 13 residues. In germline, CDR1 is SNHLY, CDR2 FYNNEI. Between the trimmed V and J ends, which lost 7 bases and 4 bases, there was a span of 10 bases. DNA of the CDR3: TGTGCCAGCACTGCAGGGATCACCGGGGAGCTGTTTTTT. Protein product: CASTAGITGELFF.

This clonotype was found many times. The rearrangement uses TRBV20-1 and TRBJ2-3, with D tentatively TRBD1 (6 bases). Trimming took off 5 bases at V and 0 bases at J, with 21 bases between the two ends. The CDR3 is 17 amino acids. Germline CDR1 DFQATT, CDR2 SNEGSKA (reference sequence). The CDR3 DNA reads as TGCAGTGCTGGAGGACAGCTTAACTACGATAGCACAGATACGCAGTATTTT. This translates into CSAGGQLNYDSTDTQYF.

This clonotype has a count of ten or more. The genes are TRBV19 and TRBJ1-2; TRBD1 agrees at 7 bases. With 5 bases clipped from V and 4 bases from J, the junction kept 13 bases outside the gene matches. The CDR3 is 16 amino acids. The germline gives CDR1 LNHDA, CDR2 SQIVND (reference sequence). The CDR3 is CASSPRTGQTFYGYTF. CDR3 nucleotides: TGTGCCAGTAGTCCACGGACAGGCCAAACCTTCTATGGCTACACCTTC.

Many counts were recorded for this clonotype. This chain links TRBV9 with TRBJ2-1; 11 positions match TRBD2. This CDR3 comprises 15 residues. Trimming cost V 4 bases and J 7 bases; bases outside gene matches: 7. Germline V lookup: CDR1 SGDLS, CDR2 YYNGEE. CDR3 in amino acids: CASSRSGGAPNEQFF. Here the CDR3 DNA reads TGTGCCAGCAGCCGTAGCGGGGGGGCCCCTAATGAGCAGTTCTTC.

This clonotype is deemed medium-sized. This CDR3 is CSASRVDMNTEAFF. CDR3 DNA: TGCAGTGCTAGTCGGGTGGACATGAACACTGAAGCTTTCTTT. The chain recombines TRBV20-1 with TRBJ1-1; maybe TRBD1 (5 bases). Trimming stripped 3 bases from V and 0 bases from J, with 11 bases between. Germline-derived CDR1 and CDR2 are DFQATT and SNEGSKA (reference sequence). There are 14 residues in the CDR3.

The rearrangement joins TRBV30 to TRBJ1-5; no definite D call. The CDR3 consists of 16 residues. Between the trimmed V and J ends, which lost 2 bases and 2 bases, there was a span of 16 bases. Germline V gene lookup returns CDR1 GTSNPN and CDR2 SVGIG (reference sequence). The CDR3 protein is CAWSPDSTYGNQPQHF. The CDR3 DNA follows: TGTGCCTGGAGTCCGGATAGTACTTATGGCAATCAGCCCCAGCATTTT.

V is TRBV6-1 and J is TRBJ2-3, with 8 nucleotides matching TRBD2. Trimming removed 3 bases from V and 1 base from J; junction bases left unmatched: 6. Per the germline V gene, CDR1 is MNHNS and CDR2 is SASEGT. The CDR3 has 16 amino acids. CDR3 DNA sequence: TGTGCCAGCAGTGAGACGGGGGGGCTTGGCACAGATACGCAGTATTTT. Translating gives CASSETGGLGTDTQYF.

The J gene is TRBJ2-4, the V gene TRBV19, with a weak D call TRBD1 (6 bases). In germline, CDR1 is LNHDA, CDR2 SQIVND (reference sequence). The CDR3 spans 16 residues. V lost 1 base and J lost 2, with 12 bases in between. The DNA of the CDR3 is TGTGCCAGTAGTATAGGGAGGCAGGGGACCAAAAACATTCAGTACTTC. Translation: CASSIGRQGTKNIQYF.

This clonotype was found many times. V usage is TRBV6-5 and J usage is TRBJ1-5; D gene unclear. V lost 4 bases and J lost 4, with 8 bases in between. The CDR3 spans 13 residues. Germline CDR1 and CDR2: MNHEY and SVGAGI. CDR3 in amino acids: CASSFQINQPQHF. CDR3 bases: TGTGCCAGCAGTTTCCAGATAAATCAGCCCCAGCATTTT.

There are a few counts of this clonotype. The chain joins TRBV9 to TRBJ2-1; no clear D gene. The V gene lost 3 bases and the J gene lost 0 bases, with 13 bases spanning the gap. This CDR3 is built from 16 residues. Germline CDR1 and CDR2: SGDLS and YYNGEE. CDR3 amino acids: CASSDHTDSSYNEQFF. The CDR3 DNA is TGTGCCAGCAGCGATCATACGGATAGCTCCTACAATGAGCAGTTCTTC.

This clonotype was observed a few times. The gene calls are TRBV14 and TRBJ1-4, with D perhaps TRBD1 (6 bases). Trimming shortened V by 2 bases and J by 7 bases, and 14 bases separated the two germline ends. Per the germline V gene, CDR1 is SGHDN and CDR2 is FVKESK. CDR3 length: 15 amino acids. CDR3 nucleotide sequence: TGTGCCAGCAGCCAACAGGGGCTAGGGTCTGAAAAACTGTTTTTT. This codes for CASSQQGLGSEKLFF.

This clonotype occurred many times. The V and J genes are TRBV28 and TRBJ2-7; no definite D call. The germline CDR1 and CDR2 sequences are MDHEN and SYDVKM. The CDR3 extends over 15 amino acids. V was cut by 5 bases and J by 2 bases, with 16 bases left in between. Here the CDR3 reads CASSKPKILTYEQYF. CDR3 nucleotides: TGTGCCAGCAGTAAGCCTAAAATCCTGACCTACGAGCAGTACTTC.

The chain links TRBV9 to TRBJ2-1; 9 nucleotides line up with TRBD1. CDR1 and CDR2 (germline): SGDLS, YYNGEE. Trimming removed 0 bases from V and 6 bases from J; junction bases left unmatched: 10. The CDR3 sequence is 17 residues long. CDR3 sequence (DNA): TGTGCCAGCAGCGTAGATGGGGGGACAGGGCCCCTCAATGAGCAGTTCTTC. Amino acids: CASSVDGGTGPLNEQFF.

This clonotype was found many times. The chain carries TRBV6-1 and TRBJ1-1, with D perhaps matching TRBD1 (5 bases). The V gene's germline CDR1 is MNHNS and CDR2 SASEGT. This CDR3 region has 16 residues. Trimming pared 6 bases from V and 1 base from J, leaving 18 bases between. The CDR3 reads CASSTGQARANTEAFF. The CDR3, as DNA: TGTGCCAGCAGCACGGGGCAGGCCCGGGCGAACACTGAAGCTTTCTTT.

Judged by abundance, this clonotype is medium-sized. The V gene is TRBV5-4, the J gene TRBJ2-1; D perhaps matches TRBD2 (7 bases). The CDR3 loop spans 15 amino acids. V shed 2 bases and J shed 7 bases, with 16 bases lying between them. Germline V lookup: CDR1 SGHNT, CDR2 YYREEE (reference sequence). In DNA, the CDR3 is TGTGCCAGCAGCTTAGTGGGGGGGCCGAGGAATGAGCAGTTCTTC. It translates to CASSLVGGPRNEQFF.